The clone carrying this TCR beta chain was recorded many times. Its antigen remains unknown. TCRdb itself ran the 5' RACE reads through MiXCR, one entry per CDR3 protein. The data hold more than 300,000 distinct CDR3 sequences, with roughly an eighth observed a single time. This sample was taken from a study of T-cell memory formation after mild COVID-19. The overall study: TCR clusters were mostly confined to one donor each.

Study results and limitations: Later expanders leaned CD4+, whereas clones that contracted between day 15 and 85 were balanced CD4/CD8. Most CD4+ clones that shrank were in CM and EM, while CD8+ ones turned up in EMRA. Some clones that responded turned up in pre-infection memory, which suggests that cross-reactive memory joined in.

V lost 0 bases, J lost 8 bases, and 12 bases lay in between. CDR1 and CDR2 from the germline V gene are SGHRS and YFSETQ. This CDR3 has 14 residues. Material for sequencing was PBMCs or a T cell subset sorted from them (not recorded which). The TCR was taken from a man between 18 and 29 years old who had mild COVID-19 (a few samples of this study predate the infection). Cell type and time point are not known. This chain uses TRBV5-1 with TRBJ2-1; D gene ambiguous. The CDR3 reads CASSLGVTVDEQFF. The CDR3 bases are TGCGCCAGCAGCTTGGGGGTGACGGTGGATGAGCAGTTCTTC.